Listed here are 16 T cell receptor beta chains from one sample, sequenced in a study of blood T cell repertoires in COVID-19. The method was immunoSEQ multiplex PCR; TCRdb's version includes in-frame clones alone and lacks a portion of them. The sample records about 480,000 clones, around 85% being singletons. Sequencing was performed on PBMCs or T cells enriched from blood (not recorded which). Source of these receptors: a woman aged 60 to 75 who had recovered from COVID-19.

CDR3 nucleotide sequence: TGCGCCAGCAGCCCTCGTGAGGGTGGGGAGCAGTACTTC. This encodes CASSPREGGEQYF. This rearrangement joins TRBV5-1 to TRBJ2-7; a weak D match, TRBD2 (5 bases). The CDR3 extends over 13 amino acids. Germline loops: CDR1 SGHRS, CDR2 YFSETQ. V was pared by 4 bases and J by 7 bases, with 15 bases between.

The chain recombines TRBV5-1 with TRBJ2-5; TRBD2 matches 11 bases. This CDR3 contains 16 residues. Germline V gene lookup returns CDR1 SGHRS and CDR2 YFSETQ. Unmatched junction bases numbered 7, after V lost 4 bases and J lost 2 bases. Here the CDR3 reads CASSSMASGGQETQYF. The CDR3 nucleotides are TGCGCCAGCAGCAGCATGGCTAGCGGGGGGCAAGAGACCCAGTACTTC.

The V and J genes are TRBV4-2 and TRBJ2-2, with D possibly being TRBD1 (5 bases). The germline V gene has CDR1 LGHNA and CDR2 YNFKEQ. There are 13 residues in the CDR3. Trimming shortened V by 0 bases and J by 8 bases, and 7 bases separated the two germline ends. CDR3 nucleotides: TGTGCCAGCAGCCAAGATAAGGGGGGGGAGCTGTTTTTT. Translated, it gives CASSQDKGGELFF.

The gene calls are TRBV5-1 and TRBJ2-7; TRBD1 matches 8 bases. V was pared by 0 bases and J by 1 base, with 6 bases of the junction left unmatched. The CDR3 is 16 amino acids. The germline CDR1 and CDR2 sequences are SGHRS and YFSETQ. CDR3 sequence reads: CASSLGGQGSSYEQYF. The CDR3 nucleotides are TGCGCCAGCAGCTTGGGCGGACAGGGTTCGTCCTACGAGCAGTACTTC.

V usage is TRBV30 and J usage is TRBJ1-2; 8 bases are a match to TRBD1. V trimming: 6 bases; J trimming: 7 bases; junction bases outside the gene matches: 16. This CDR3 region has 15 residues. The germline CDR1 and CDR2 sequences are GTSNPN and SVGIG (reference sequence). DNA of the CDR3: TGTGCCTGCACCCCGGCTGGACAGGGCCGGCGTGGCTACACCTTC. This codes for CACTPAGQGRRGYTF.

This chain links TRBV14 with TRBJ2-3; D might be TRBD2 (5 bases). Germline values: CDR1 SGHDN, CDR2 FVKESK. This CDR3 is 13 amino acids long. Trimming removed 7 bases from V and 4 bases from J, with 12 bases in between. The CDR3 DNA is TGTGCCAGCAAGTTGAGCGGTGCAGATACGCAGTATTTT. This translates into CASKLSGADTQYF.

The rearrangement joins TRBV6-1 to TRBJ1-5; D is unresolved. V was pared by 2 bases and J by 0 bases, with 14 bases between. Per germline, CDR1 MNHNS and CDR2 SASEGT. The CDR3 totals 17 residues. The CDR3 loop reads CASSESGQPYSNQPQHF. CDR3 bases: TGTGCCAGCAGTGAAAGCGGGCAACCTTATAGCAATCAGCCCCAGCATTTT.

This chain joins TRBV6-5 and TRBJ2-3; 9 bases are shared with TRBD2. The CDR3 spans 15 residues. Germline V gives CDR1 MNHEY, CDR2 SVGAGI. Trimming cost V 8 bases and J 2 bases; bases outside gene matches: 8. The CDR3 spells CASGERGALTDTQYF. CDR3 coding DNA: TGTGCCAGCGGGGAGCGGGGGGCCCTCACAGATACGCAGTATTTT.

The V and J genes are TRBV7-9 and TRBJ1-2; the D gene is possibly TRBD1 (6 bases). Germline CDR1 is SEHNR and CDR2 is FQNEAQ (reference sequence). The ends were cut back, 1 base at V and 6 bases at J, with 9 bases in the middle. CDR3 length equals 13 residues. DNA for the CDR3: TGTGCCAGCAGCTTAGGGGAGGGGGATGGCTACACCTTC. As protein: CASSLGEGDGYTF.

This chain uses TRBV18 with TRBJ1-1; no clear D. V lost 4 bases and J lost 2, with 5 bases in between. Per the germline V gene, CDR1 is KGHSH and CDR2 is LQKENI. The CDR3 length is 12 residues. CDR3 nucleotides: TGTGCCAGCTCACTAGATAACACTGAAGCTTTCTTT. Translating gives CASSLDNTEAFF.

V gene TRBV4-1 combines with J gene TRBJ1-5; tentatively, D is TRBD1 (5 bases). CDR1 and CDR2 from the germline V gene are MGHRA and YSYEKL. This CDR3 contains 16 residues. Trimming left V 0 bases short and J 1 base short, with 10 bases between. The CDR3 reads CASSQERQGSNQPQHF. In DNA, the CDR3 is TGCGCCAGCAGCCAAGAGCGCCAGGGAAGCAATCAGCCCCAGCATTTT.

The rearrangement links TRBV5-1 to TRBJ1-4; 9 bases fit TRBD1. V was pared by 4 bases and J by 6 bases, with 7 bases of the junction left unmatched. The CDR3 loop spans 15 amino acids. The germline gives CDR1 SGHRS, CDR2 YFSETQ. The CDR3 loop is CASSRSRDRDEKLFF. The CDR3 DNA reads TGCGCCAGCAGCCGAAGTAGGGACAGGGATGAAAAACTGTTTTTT.

The chain recombines TRBV9 with TRBJ1-2; D not certain. The germline gives CDR1 SGDLS, CDR2 YYNGEE. CDR3 length: 14 residues. V was cut by 1 base and J by 4 bases, with 11 bases left in between. CDR3 residues: CASSVSGSSYGYTF. DNA for the CDR3: TGTGCCAGCAGCGTATCAGGCAGCAGCTATGGCTACACCTTC.

The rearrangement joins TRBV4-1 to TRBJ2-3; TRBD2 aligns across 9 bases. Germline CDR1 and CDR2: MGHRA and YSYEKL. The CDR3 runs to 17 residues. With V trimmed by 2 bases and J by 1 base, 7 bases remained unmatched. CDR3 in amino acids: CASSQSSGGGGTDTQYF. The CDR3 nucleotides read TGCGCCAGCAGCCAATCCTCGGGCGGGGGGGGCACAGATACGCAGTATTTT.

CDR3 protein: CASSLVGQGKVANSPLHF. CDR3 DNA sequence: TGCGCCAGCAGCTTGGTTGGGCAGGGGAAGGTAGCTAATTCACCCCTCCACTTT. The chain has TRBV5-1 and TRBJ1-6; D possibly corresponds to TRBD1 (6 bases). CDR1 and CDR2 (germline): SGHRS, YFSETQ. V was pared by 0 bases and J by 6 bases, with 19 bases between. CDR3 size: 18 residues.

The chain is built from TRBV6-6 and TRBJ1-6; the D is unclear. Germline V gives CDR1 MNHNY, CDR2 SVGAGI (reference sequence). Trimming removed 5 bases at V and 1 base at J, with 15 bases between. The CDR3 length is 17 residues. CDR3 region: CASSPSFGWSYNSPLHF. DNA for the CDR3: TGTGCCAGCAGTCCCTCCTTCGGGTGGTCCTATAATTCACCCCTCCACTTT.